Below, 10 T cell receptor beta chains from the same sample are listed, as sequenced in a study of T cell responses to AZD1222 COVID-19 vaccine. Sequencing used immunoSEQ multiplex PCR; TCRdb keeps in-frame clones, though not all of them. The sample has 150,000 to 200,000 clones; less than 90% are singletons. The sequencing here drew on peripheral blood, taken on day 0 of AZD1222 vaccination. Receptors originate from an adult in good health.

V and J are TRBV10-1 and TRBJ2-3; TRBD2 matches at 12 bases. Per the germline V gene, CDR1 is WNHNN and CDR2 is SYGVQD (reference sequence). The V segment lost 5 bases and the J segment 3 bases; nucleotides outside the gene matches: 3. The CDR3 loop spans 15 amino acids. CDR3 bases: TGCGCCAGCAGTTCTGGACTAGCGGGAACAGATACGCAGTATTTT. This translates into CASSSGLAGTDTQYF.

The rearrangement uses TRBV5-6 and TRBJ2-1; 10 nucleotides agree with TRBD2. There are 15 residues in the CDR3. V trimming: 1 base; J trimming: 6 bases; junction bases outside the gene matches: 4. Germline CDR1 SGHDT, CDR2 YYEEEE. The CDR3 DNA follows: TGTGCCAGCAGCTTGCAAGCGGGGGGGCTCAATGAGCAGTTCTTC. It specifies CASSLQAGGLNEQFF.

This clone was observed a single time. The gene calls are TRBV7-2 and TRBJ2-1; 7 bases align to TRBD1. CDR1 and CDR2 (germline): SGHTA, FQGNSA. Trimming removed 6 bases from V and 2 bases from J; junction bases left unmatched: 4. CDR3 length: 14 amino acids. The CDR3 here is CASRQGQPYNEQFF. CDR3 in DNA: TGTGCCAGCAGGCAGGGACAGCCCTACAATGAGCAGTTCTTC.

This clone was seen a single time. V usage is TRBV5-1 and J usage is TRBJ1-1, with D unresolved. The germline gives CDR1 SGHRS, CDR2 YFSETQ. Trimming stripped 2 bases from V and 4 bases from J, with 12 bases between. The CDR3 has 14 amino acids. CDR3: CASSFGVEGTEAFF. The CDR3 bases are TGCGCCAGCAGCTTCGGGGTGGAGGGCACTGAAGCTTTCTTT.

The chain joins TRBV19 to TRBJ1-2; D ambiguous. V shed 6 bases and J shed 1 base, with 9 bases lying between them. The CDR3 spans 13 residues. Germline V gene lookup returns CDR1 LNHDA and CDR2 SQIVND (reference sequence). The CDR3 DNA reads as TGTGCCAGTAGCATCGGACGTAACTATGGCTACACCTTC. Protein sequence: CASSIGRNYGYTF.

As to this clone: Other DNA sequences from this sample encode an identical CDR3 as well. V gene TRBV29-1 combines with J gene TRBJ1-1, with a tentative D call TRBD1 (5 bases). The ends were cut back, 4 bases at V and 0 bases at J, with 6 bases in the middle. The CDR3 contains 12 residues. The germline V gene has CDR1 SQVTM and CDR2 ANQGSEA. For the CDR3, the DNA is TGCAGCGTTGGACAGATGAACACTGAAGCTTTCTTT. This gives the protein CSVGQMNTEAFF.

The chain combines TRBV6-5 with TRBJ1-5; D remains ambiguous. CDR3 length equals 12 residues. Per germline, CDR1 MNHEY and CDR2 SVGAGI. Trimming removed 8 bases from V and 2 bases from J, with 7 bases in between. The CDR3 nucleotides read TGTGCCAGCGATTTCGGCAATCAGCCCCAGCATTTT. It translates to CASDFGNQPQHF.

The chain recombines TRBV7-9 with TRBJ2-7; 9 positions match TRBD1. Germline V gene sequence: CDR1 SEHNR, CDR2 FQNEAQ (reference sequence). J was trimmed by 7 bases and V by 3 bases; bases with no gene match: 7. This CDR3 has 14 amino acids. The CDR3 sequence is CASSFGQGLPEQYF. CDR3 coding DNA: TGTGCCAGCAGCTTTGGACAGGGGCTCCCGGAGCAGTACTTC.

The chain joins TRBV28 to TRBJ1-1; a weak D match, TRBD1 (5 bases). The CDR3 is made up of 15 amino acids. Germline CDR1 MDHEN, CDR2 SYDVKM. The germline V and J ends were trimmed by 2 bases and 4 bases, with 14 bases remaining between them. The CDR3, as DNA: TGTGCCAGCAGTTTAGGGGGGGAAGGTGGCACTGAAGCTTTCTTT. Protein: CASSLGGEGGTEAFF.

J is TRBJ2-7 and V is TRBV5-5, with D unclear. Trimming shortened V by 0 bases and J by 0 bases, and 10 bases separated the two germline ends. The CDR3 is 15 amino acids. Germline loops: CDR1 SGHKS, CDR2 YYEKEE (reference sequence). Here the CDR3 reads CASSLDPAVSYEQYV. The CDR3 DNA follows: TGTGCCAGCAGCTTGGACCCGGCGGTCTCCTACGAGCAGTACGTC.